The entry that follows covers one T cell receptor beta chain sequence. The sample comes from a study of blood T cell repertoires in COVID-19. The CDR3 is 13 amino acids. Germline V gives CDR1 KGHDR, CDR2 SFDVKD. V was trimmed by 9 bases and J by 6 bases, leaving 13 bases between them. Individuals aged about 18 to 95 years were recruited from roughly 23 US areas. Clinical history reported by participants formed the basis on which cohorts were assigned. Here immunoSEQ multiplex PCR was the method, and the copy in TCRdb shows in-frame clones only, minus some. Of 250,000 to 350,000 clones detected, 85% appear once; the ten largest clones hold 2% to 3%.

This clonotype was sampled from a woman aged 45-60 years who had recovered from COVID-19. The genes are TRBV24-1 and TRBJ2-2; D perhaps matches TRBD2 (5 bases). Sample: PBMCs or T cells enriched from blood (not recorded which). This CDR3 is CATAFGKAGELFF. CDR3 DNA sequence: TGTGCCACCGCTTTCGGGAAGGCCGGGGAGCTGTTTTTT.